A selection of T cell receptor beta chains follows, all from one sample in a study of fetal regulatory T cell absence and autoimmunity. Clones were sequenced by immunoSEQ multiplex PCR, and TCRdb holds only the in-frame ones, with some missing. In the table there are approximately 49,000 clones, about 80% of which are singletons. The specimen sequenced was cord blood. Source of these receptors: a newborn boy with IPEX syndrome. CDR3s include the opening cysteine and the closing phenylalanine or tryptophan.

j_call: TRBJ1-2; v_call: TRBV19; cdr3_aa: CASGAGGARGYTF
j_call: TRBJ2-7; v_call: TRBV6-1; cdr3_aa: CASSEALREAEYEQYF
j_call: TRBJ2-7; v_call: TRBV6-5; cdr3_aa: CASSLDRGRYEQYF
j_call: TRBJ1-1; v_call: TRBV21-1; cdr3_aa: CASSKGGMNTEAFF
j_call: TRBJ2-3; v_call: TRBV5-1; cdr3_aa: CASSSTSGSSDTQYF
j_call: TRBJ2-1; v_call: TRBV4-3; cdr3_aa: CASSQERGGSYNEQFF
j_call: TRBJ2-6; v_call: TRBV19; cdr3_aa: CASSTRISVLTF
j_call: TRBJ2-3; v_call: TRBV5-1; cdr3_aa: CASGPQGPGLAETDTQYF
j_call: TRBJ1-4; v_call: TRBV6-5; cdr3_aa: CASSVTGATNEKLFF
j_call: TRBJ2-5; v_call: TRBV5-1; cdr3_aa: CASSLGRGRETQYF
j_call: TRBJ2-5; v_call: TRBV10-3; cdr3_aa: CAISESIDRQETQYF
j_call: TRBJ1-5; v_call: TRBV9; cdr3_aa: CASSRTGVGNQPQHF
j_call: TRBJ2-5; v_call: TRBV5-1; cdr3_aa: CASSLVANTQETQYF
j_call: TRBJ2-7; v_call: TRBV19; cdr3_aa: CASSIDLSYEQYF
j_call: TRBJ2-3; v_call: TRBV27; cdr3_aa: CASSFSGGPDTQYF
j_call: TRBJ1-1; v_call: TRBV6-1; cdr3_aa: CASSEDRGRQAFF
j_call: TRBJ2-7; v_call: TRBV4-3; cdr3_aa: CASSQAVAGPYEQYF
j_call: TRBJ2-7; v_call: TRBV7-6; cdr3_aa: CASSALGGSYEQYF
j_call: TRBJ1-1; v_call: TRBV7-2; cdr3_aa: CASSTSRTGAMSAFF
j_call: TRBJ2-5; v_call: TRBV5-1; cdr3_aa: CASSFSGGEETQYF
j_call: TRBJ2-7; v_call: TRBV10-3; cdr3_aa: CAISGGMSSYEQYF
j_call: TRBJ1-6; v_call: TRBV5-4; cdr3_aa: CASSLGLGAGSPLHF
j_call: TRBJ2-3; v_call: TRBV4-3; cdr3_aa: CASSQDLRGLATQYF
j_call: TRBJ2-3; v_call: TRBV19; cdr3_aa: CASSSYPRLGTDTQYF
j_call: TRBJ2-1; v_call: TRBV29-1; cdr3_aa: CSVELSSYNEQFF
j_call: TRBJ2-1; v_call: TRBV27; cdr3_aa: CASSLSREGSDEQFF